Below, 5 T cell receptor beta chains from the same sample are listed, as sequenced in a study of technical replicates of blood from four donors (dated by TCRdb to 2015 to 2018). Receptors were amplified or captured by the immunoSEQ multiplex PCR assay. TCRdb re-hosts the immuneACCESS table, in-frame sequences only. Its copies lack some clones; in the studies checked, an unresolved V gene accounts for under half of them, and the cause for the rest is not known. The sample includes approximately 82,000 clones, with over 95% observed a single time. The ten largest make up about 0.41% of the sample. Sequenced: T cells isolated from PBMCs. These receptor sequences come from a human donor in good health.

The V and J genes are TRBV28 and TRBJ1-2, with 8 bases aligning to TRBD1. Trimming took 6 bases from V and 4 from J; bases not matched to a gene: 16. Per germline, CDR1 MDHEN and CDR2 SYDVKM. This CDR3 spans 17 amino acids. The CDR3 spells CASRKPGQALLGYGYTF. The DNA of the CDR3 is TGTGCCAGCAGAAAACCGGGACAGGCCCTTCTAGGCTATGGCTACACCTTC.

The V gene is TRBV7-2, the J gene TRBJ2-7; 8 nucleotides align to TRBD2. Germline CDR1 SGHTA, CDR2 FQGNSA. This CDR3 comprises 15 residues. The trim removed 4 bases at V and 3 bases at J, leaving 8 bases unmatched. CDR3 loop: CASSSQAGESYEQYF. CDR3 bases: TGTGCCAGCAGCTCCCAAGCGGGAGAGAGCTACGAGCAGTACTTC.

This chain connects TRBV9 to TRBJ1-5; D possibly corresponds to TRBD1 (5 bases). Germline CDR1 and CDR2: SGDLS and YYNGEE. The CDR3 totals 13 residues. Trimming removed 4 bases at V and 7 bases at J, with 12 bases between. The CDR3 loop reads CASSLDTRQPQHF. DNA for the CDR3: TGTGCCAGCAGCTTGGACACCCGCCAGCCCCAGCATTTT.

The chain employs TRBV14 and TRBJ2-5; 7 positions agree with TRBD2. Germline loops: CDR1 SGHDN, CDR2 FVKESK. This CDR3 contains 16 residues. V dropped 2 bases and J dropped 4; count of bases not matched to a gene: 10. In DNA form, the CDR3 reads TGTGCCAGCAGCCAACCCCGGGGGGAATCCCCAGAGACCCAGTACTTC. Its protein product is CASSQPRGESPETQYF.

The chain carries TRBV2 and TRBJ2-7; D perhaps matches TRBD1 (5 bases). CDR3 length: 15 amino acids. V was clipped by 3 bases and J by 2 bases, with 14 bases between them. Per germline, CDR1 SNHLY and CDR2 FYNNEI. The CDR3 here is CASSEAGHPTYEQYF. The CDR3 DNA reads TGTGCCAGCAGTGAGGCCGGACACCCAACCTACGAGCAGTACTTC. Using reference TRBV2 and TRBJ2-7 for the parts outside the CDR3, the full variable domain is EPEVTQTPSHQVTQMGQEVILRCVPISNHLYFYWYRQILGQKVEFLVSFYNNEISEKSEIFDDQFSVERPDGSNFTLKIRSTKLEDSAMYFCASSEAGHPTYEQYFGPGTRLTVT.